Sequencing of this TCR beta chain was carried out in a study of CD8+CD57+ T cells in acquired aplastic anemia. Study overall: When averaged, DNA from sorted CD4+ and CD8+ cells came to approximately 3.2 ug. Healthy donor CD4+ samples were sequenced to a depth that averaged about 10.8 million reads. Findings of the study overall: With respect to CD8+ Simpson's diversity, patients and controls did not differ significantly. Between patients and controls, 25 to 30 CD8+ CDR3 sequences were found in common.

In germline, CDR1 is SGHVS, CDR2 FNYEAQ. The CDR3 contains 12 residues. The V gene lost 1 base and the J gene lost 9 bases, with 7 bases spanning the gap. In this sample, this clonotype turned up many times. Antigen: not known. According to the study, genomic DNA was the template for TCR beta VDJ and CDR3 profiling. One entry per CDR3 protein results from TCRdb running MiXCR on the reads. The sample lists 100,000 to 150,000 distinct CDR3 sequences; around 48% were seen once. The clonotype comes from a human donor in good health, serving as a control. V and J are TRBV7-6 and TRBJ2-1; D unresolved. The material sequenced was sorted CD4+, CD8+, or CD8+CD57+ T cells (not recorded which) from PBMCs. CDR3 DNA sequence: TGTGCCAGCAGCTTAGAAAGAAGTGAGCAGTTCTTC. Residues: CASSLERSEQFF.